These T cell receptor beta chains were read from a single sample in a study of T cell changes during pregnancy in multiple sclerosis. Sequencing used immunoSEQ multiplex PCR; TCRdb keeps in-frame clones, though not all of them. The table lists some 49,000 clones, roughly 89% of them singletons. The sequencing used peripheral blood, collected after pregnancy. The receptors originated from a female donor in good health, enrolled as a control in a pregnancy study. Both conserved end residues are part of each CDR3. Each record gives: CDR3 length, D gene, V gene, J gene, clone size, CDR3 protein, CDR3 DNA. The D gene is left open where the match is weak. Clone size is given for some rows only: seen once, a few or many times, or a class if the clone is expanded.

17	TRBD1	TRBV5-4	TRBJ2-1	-	CASSSPHRGPSYNEQFF	TGTGCCAGCAGCTCGCCCCACAGGGGGCCCTCCTACAATGAGCAGTTCTTC
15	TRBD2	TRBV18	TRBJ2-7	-	CASSPGSGSPHEQYF	TGTGCCAGCTCACCCGGTAGCGGGAGCCCCCACGAGCAGTACTTC
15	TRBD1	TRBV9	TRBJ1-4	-	CASSPKGDRAEKLFF	TGTGCCAGCAGCCCCAAGGGGGACAGGGCTGAAAAACTGTTTTTT
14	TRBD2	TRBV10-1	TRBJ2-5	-	CASSAPSGKETQYF	TGCGCCAGCAGCGCCCCTAGCGGAAAAGAGACCCAGTACTTC
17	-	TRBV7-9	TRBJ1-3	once	CASSLGYRAVEGNTIYF	TGTGCCAGCAGCTTGGGGTACAGGGCGGTCGAAGGAAACACCATATATTTT
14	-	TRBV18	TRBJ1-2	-	CASSPREGNYGYTF	TGTGCCAGCTCCCCCCGGGAGGGTAACTATGGCTACACCTTC
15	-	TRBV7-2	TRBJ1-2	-	CASSLSEAGRYGYTF	TGTGCCAGCAGCTTATCGGAGGCGGGGCGCTATGGCTACACCTTC
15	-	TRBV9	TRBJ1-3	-	CASRAGGAAGNTIYF	TGTGCCAGCAGAGCGGGAGGGGCAGCTGGAAACACCATATATTTT
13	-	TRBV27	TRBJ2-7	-	CASSLLPSYEQYF	TGTGCCAGCAGTCTCCTACCTTCCTACGAGCAGTACTTC
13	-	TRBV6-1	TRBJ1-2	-	CASRGPADYGYTF	TGTGCCAGCCGAGGGCCGGCTGACTATGGCTACACCTTC
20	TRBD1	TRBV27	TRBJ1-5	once	CASSSQRPGTGGRGNQPQHF	TGTGCCAGCAGTTCTCAAAGGCCCGGGACAGGGGGCAGGGGCAATCAGCCCCAGCATTTT
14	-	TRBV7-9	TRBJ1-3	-	CASSHGQSGNTIYF	TGTGCCAGCAGCCACGGACAGAGCGGAAACACCATATATTTT
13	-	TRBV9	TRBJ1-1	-	CASSVMEGRVAFF	TGTGCCAGCAGCGTAATGGAGGGGAGAGTGGCTTTCTTT
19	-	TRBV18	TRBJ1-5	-	CASSPLHLRGVGSNQPQHF	TGTGCCAGCTCACCGCTCCACCTCAGGGGAGTGGGCAGCAATCAGCCCCAGCATTTT
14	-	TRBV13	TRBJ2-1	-	CASSSSDSYNEQFF	TGTGCCAGCAGCTCTAGCGACTCCTACAATGAGCAGTTCTTC
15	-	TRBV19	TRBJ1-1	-	CASSIDFGGNTEAFF	TGTGCCAGTAGTATAGATTTCGGGGGAAACACTGAAGCTTTCTTT
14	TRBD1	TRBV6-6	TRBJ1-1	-	CASSRDRANTEAFF	TGTGCCAGCAGCCGGGACAGGGCGAACACTGAAGCTTTCTTT
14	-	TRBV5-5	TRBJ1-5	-	CASSPDFHNQPQHF	TGTGCCAGCAGCCCGGACTTTCACAATCAGCCCCAGCATTTT
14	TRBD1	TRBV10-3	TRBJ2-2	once	CAISTDRGGGELFF	TGTGCCATCAGCACCGACAGGGGAGGCGGGGAGCTGTTTTTT
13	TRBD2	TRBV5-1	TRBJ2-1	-	CASGLAGGNEQFF	TGCGCCAGCGGACTAGCGGGGGGTAATGAGCAGTTCTTC